Following are 16 T cell receptor beta chains from one sample sequenced in a study of healthy donors' naive CD4 and CD8 T cells. A linear amplification protocol produced the TCR libraries from roughly 550 ng of total RNA. One entry per CDR3 protein, called by TCRdb with MiXCR from the reads. The sample holds about 200,000 distinct CDR3 sequences, about 74% seen once. The specimen was naive CD4+ and CD8+ T cells sorted from blood, pooled from several donors. Source of these receptors: a pool of human donors in good health; the sample pools cells from several healthy donors.

This chain uses TRBV27 with TRBJ2-6; 7 bases align to TRBD1. Germline V gene sequence: CDR1 MNHEY, CDR2 SMNVEV (reference sequence). This CDR3 has 17 amino acids. Trimming at V came to 5 bases and at J to 4 bases, leaving 11 bases not matched to a gene. This CDR3 reads CASSIYHTGVGANVLTF. The DNA of the CDR3 is TGTGCCAGCAGTATCTACCACACAGGGGTCGGGGCCAACGTCCTGACTTTC.

This clonotype was detected once. The rearrangement uses TRBV6-2 or TRBV6-3 and TRBJ2-1; 8 nucleotides align to TRBD1. The germline gives CDR1 MNHEY, CDR2 SVGEGT. CDR3 size: 16 residues. Germline trimming cut 0 bases from V and 4 bases from J; bases unmatched to any gene: 5. The DNA of the CDR3 is TGTGCCAGCAGTTACTCGGGACAGGTGGGGTACAATGAGCAGTTCTTC. It specifies CASSYSGQVGYNEQFF.

This clonotype was recorded once. The chain uses TRBV27 and TRBJ2-5, with 10 bases aligning to TRBD2. The germline V gene encodes CDR1 MNHEY and CDR2 SMNVEV (reference sequence). J was trimmed by 5 bases and V by 6 bases; bases with no gene match: 12. The CDR3 totals 16 residues. The CDR3 protein is CASRPGLAPKWETQYF. The CDR3 DNA sequence: TGTGCCAGCAGACCGGGACTAGCGCCTAAATGGGAGACCCAGTACTTC.

This clonotype was seen more than once but under ten times. The J gene is TRBJ1-5, the V gene TRBV19; D gene ambiguous. Germline V CDR1 and CDR2: LNHDA, SQIVND (reference sequence). Trimming left V 3 bases short and J 0 bases short, with 9 bases between. The CDR3 covers 15 residues. For the CDR3, the DNA is TGTGCCAGTAGTATTTCGTTCTATAGCAATCAGCCCCAGCATTTT. It yields the protein CASSISFYSNQPQHF.

The chain has TRBV6-6 and TRBJ2-7, with D tentatively TRBD1 (6 bases). The CDR3 extends over 13 amino acids. The V and J ends lost 5 bases and 0 bases respectively, with 8 bases between them. The germline V gene has CDR1 MNHNY and CDR2 SVGAGI (reference sequence). The CDR3 coding sequence is TGTGCCAGCAGTCGGGACAACTCCTACGAGCAGTACTTC. Its protein product is CASSRDNSYEQYF.

This clonotype was found once. The chain carries TRBV19 and TRBJ1-1; 8 positions agree with TRBD1. Germline V gene lookup returns CDR1 LNHDA and CDR2 SQIVND (reference sequence). The CDR3 is made up of 15 amino acids. The ends lost 5 bases at V and 1 base at J; junction bases unmatched: 6. DNA for the CDR3: TGTGCCAGTAGTCTCAGACAGGGGAGGAACACTGAAGCTTTCTTT. Its protein product is CASSLRQGRNTEAFF. Full variable domain (outside the CDR3, taken from reference TRBV19 and TRBJ1-1): DGGITQSPKYLFRKEGQNVTLSCEQNLNHDAMYWYRQDPGQGLRLIYYSQIVNDFQKGDIAEGYSVSREKKESFPLTVTSAQKNPTAFYLCASSLRQGRNTEAFFGQGTRLTVV.

This clonotype has a handful of counts. The chain is built from TRBV14 and TRBJ2-1; 13 positions agree with TRBD2. This CDR3 spans 19 amino acids. Germline CDR1 SGHDN, CDR2 FVKESK. V shed 4 bases and J 1 base; nucleotides not matched to a gene: 10. The CDR3 spells CASSLPGGLAGVSYNEQFF. CDR3 nucleotide sequence: TGTGCCAGCAGCCTCCCAGGAGGACTAGCGGGAGTGTCCTACAATGAGCAGTTCTTC.

This clonotype was seen once. The gene calls are TRBV6-6 and TRBJ1-2; D not resolved. The germline CDR1 and CDR2 sequences are MNHNY and SVGAGI (reference sequence). The V end lost 7 bases, the J end lost 4 bases, and 13 bases lay between the germline ends. The CDR3 has 13 residues. CDR3 residues: CASIIGGSYGYTF. In DNA, the CDR3 is TGTGCCAGCATCATCGGAGGGTCCTATGGCTACACCTTC.

The J gene is TRBJ1-1, the V gene TRBV3-1, with D maybe TRBD1 (5 bases). Germline V gene sequence: CDR1 LGHDT, CDR2 YNNKEL (reference sequence). Deletions cut 5 bases from V and 1 base from J, with 11 bases between. This CDR3 contains 14 residues. CDR3 sequence (DNA): TGTGCCAGCAGCTTCCAGACAGAGAACACTGAAGCTTTCTTT. Its protein is CASSFQTENTEAFF.

V usage is TRBV29-1 and J usage is TRBJ1-5; D is possibly TRBD1 (5 bases). This CDR3 region has 13 residues. CDR1 and CDR2 from the germline V gene are SQVTM and ANQGSEA. Trimming took 4 bases from V and 5 from J, leaving 12 bases between them. CDR3 protein: CSVGIGADQPQHF. The CDR3 region has the DNA TGCAGCGTTGGTATTGGGGCGGATCAGCCCCAGCATTTT.

This rearrangement joins TRBV27 to TRBJ2-1; no definite D call. This CDR3 contains 13 residues. V was clipped by 3 bases and J by 10 bases, with 13 bases between them. From germline, CDR1 is MNHEY and CDR2 SMNVEV (reference sequence). The CDR3 here is CASSFIASSEQFF. For the CDR3, the DNA is TGTGCCAGCAGTTTTATAGCTTCCAGCGAGCAGTTCTTC.

This clonotype was found a few times. The chain uses TRBV19 and TRBJ2-1; the match to TRBD2 covers 9 bases. CDR1 and CDR2 (germline): LNHDA, SQIVND (reference sequence). This CDR3 is 16 amino acids long. J lost 12 bases, V lost 9 bases, and 21 bases had no gene match. As DNA, the CDR3 is TGTGCCAGCGGTGGGGGTAGCGGGGGCCTCGGGAAAGGGCAGTTCTTC. It is translated as CASGGGSGGLGKGQFF.

The genes are TRBV18 and TRBJ2-2, with D unresolved. The CDR3 has 16 amino acids. Trimming stripped 1 base from V and 5 bases from J, with 14 bases between. Germline values: CDR1 KGHSH, CDR2 LQKENI. The CDR3 region has the DNA TGTGCCAGCTCACCACGTGGTCCGGGCTGGACCGGGGAGCTGTTTTTT. Protein product: CASSPRGPGWTGELFF.

This clonotype was recorded a few times. J is TRBJ1-2 and V is TRBV29-1; possibly TRBD1 for D (6 bases). Looked up from germline, CDR1 is SQVTM and CDR2 is ANQGSEA. This CDR3 contains 15 residues. The germline V and J ends were trimmed by 2 bases and 6 bases, with 19 bases remaining between them. The DNA for the CDR3 is TGCAGCGTTGAATCTTTTCTCGGACAGTCTAATGGCTACACCTTC. It codes for CSVESFLGQSNGYTF.

The chain is built from TRBV20-1 and TRBJ2-1, with D unclear. The CDR3 loop spans 13 amino acids. CDR1 DFQATT and CDR2 SNEGSKA come from the germline V gene (reference sequence). V was clipped by 3 bases and J by 8 bases, with 14 bases between them. Here the CDR3 reads CSASQVAMDEQFF. The CDR3 coding sequence is TGCAGTGCTAGCCAAGTAGCCATGGATGAGCAGTTCTTC.

CDR3 sequence (DNA): TGCAGCGTTGAAGGGTCTAGGCCTGCGAACACTGAAGCTTTCTTT. Translating gives CSVEGSRPANTEAFF. This chain joins TRBV29-1 and TRBJ1-1, with unresolved D. This CDR3 comprises 15 residues. The V end lost 1 base, the J end lost 1 base, and 13 bases lay between the germline ends. CDR1 and CDR2 (germline): SQVTM, ANQGSEA.